The 24 T cell receptor beta chains given below trace back to one sample, sequenced in a study of cytomegalovirus exposure and HLA in healthy donors. Primers: 60 Vbeta forward and 13 Jbeta reverse. Only in-frame clones appear in the TCRdb table, and some are missing; sequencing was by immunoSEQ multiplex PCR. The data contain 200,000 to 300,000 clones, about 83% of them singletons. Sequencing input: PBMCs. The receptor source for this set is a woman between 35 and 50 years old in good health and CMV-seropositive.

This rearrangement joins TRBV6-5 to TRBJ2-3, with D possibly matching TRBD1 (6 bases). Germline V lookup: CDR1 MNHEY, CDR2 SVGAGI. The CDR3 totals 13 residues. V lost 6 bases and J 14 bases, leaving 21 bases between the germline ends. The CDR3 DNA is TGTGCCAGCAGGGTACGGGACAAGAGAAGTTGGTATTTT. Its translation: CASRVRDKRSWYF.

The chain is built from TRBV27 and TRBJ1-2; D is ambiguous. CDR1 and CDR2 from the germline V gene are MNHEY and SMNVEV (reference sequence). Trimming took 4 bases from V and 1 from J, leaving 13 bases between them. This CDR3 comprises 15 residues. DNA of the CDR3: TGTGCCAGCAGTTACTTACCGCCTCTTAACTATGGCTACACCTTC. Protein: CASSYLPPLNYGYTF.

The chain carries TRBV5-1 and TRBJ2-1; 10 bases match TRBD2. Per the germline V gene, CDR1 is SGHRS and CDR2 is YFSETQ. The CDR3 contains 17 residues. The V segment lost 4 bases and the J segment 4 bases; nucleotides outside the gene matches: 11. CDR3 DNA: TGCGCCAGCAGCATAGGTACGTGGACTAGCGGTTACAATGAGCAGTTCTTC. Its translation: CASSIGTWTSGYNEQFF. The whole variable domain, filled in from reference TRBV5-1 and TRBJ2-1, reads KAGVTQTPRYLIKTRGQQVTLSCSPISGHRSVSWYQQTPGQGLQFLFEYFSETQRNKGNFPGRFSGRQFSNSRSEMNVSTLELGDSALYLCASSIGTWTSGYNEQFFGPGTRLTVL.

The chain has TRBV28 and TRBJ2-7, with D tentatively TRBD1 (5 bases). Trimming cost V 5 bases and J 1 base, with 12 bases left between them. The CDR3 runs 14 residues. Germline CDR1 reads MDHEN; CDR2 reads SYDVKM. CDR3 amino acids: CASSPTAASYEQYF. The CDR3 nucleotides read TGTGCCAGCAGTCCGACAGCTGCTTCCTACGAGCAGTACTTC.

A single count supports this clone. This chain uses TRBV13 with TRBJ1-1; no clear D gene. The CDR3 contains 13 residues. Trimming took off 2 bases at V and 3 bases at J, with 7 bases between the two ends. Germline V CDR1 and CDR2: PRHDT, FYEKMQ (reference sequence). As DNA, the CDR3 is TGTGCCAGCAGCTTACCCCGGGACACTGAAGCTTTCTTT. Translation gives CASSLPRDTEAFF.

Note on this clone: Other DNA sequences in this sample translate to the same CDR3. CDR3 residues: CASSLIAGGNTEAFF. In DNA, the CDR3 is TGTGCCAGCAGTTTAATCGCAGGTGGTAACACTGAAGCTTTCTTT. The chain is built from TRBV27 and TRBJ1-1; D not resolved. The germline CDR1 and CDR2 sequences are MNHEY and SMNVEV (reference sequence). The CDR3 is made up of 15 amino acids. V was shortened by 2 bases and J by 2 bases, with 12 bases between the two germline ends.

V is TRBV29-1 and J is TRBJ2-3; maybe TRBD2 (5 bases). This CDR3 has 14 amino acids. The germline CDR1 and CDR2 sequences are SQVTM and ANQGSEA. Trimming took 7 bases from V and 1 from J, leaving 15 bases between them. The CDR3 region is CSGRSPAGTDTQYF. The CDR3 DNA follows: TGCAGCGGCAGATCCCCAGCGGGCACAGATACGCAGTATTTT.

This clone came up a few times. The chain carries TRBV9 and TRBJ2-3, with D possibly matching TRBD2 (7 bases). Germline loops: CDR1 SGDLS, CDR2 YYNGEE. V lost 2 bases and J 2 bases, leaving 15 bases between the germline ends. The CDR3 sequence is 16 residues long. CDR3 DNA: TGTGCCAGCAGCGTGTATGGAGGGGGGGACACAGATACGCAGTATTTT. Translation gives CASSVYGGGDTDTQYF.

Only a few counts were recorded for this clone. The chain couples TRBV4-2 to TRBJ2-3; TRBD2 might be the D (6 bases). The CDR3 loop spans 16 amino acids. Germline V gene sequence: CDR1 LGHNA, CDR2 YNFKEQ. V lost 0 bases, J lost 1 base, and 11 bases lay in between. The CDR3 bases are TGTGCCAGCAGCCAAGACCAGCCTAGCGGCACAGATACGCAGTATTTT. Translating it yields CASSQDQPSGTDTQYF.

CDR3 nucleotides: TGTGCCTGGGACAGGGACCCCAATCAGCCCCAGCATTTT. Translating gives CAWDRDPNQPQHF. The rearrangement links TRBV30 to TRBJ1-5; 7 nucleotides match TRBD1. This CDR3 contains 13 residues. The trim removed 5 bases at V and 3 bases at J, leaving 4 bases unmatched. CDR1 is GTSNPN and CDR2 is SVGIG in the germline V gene (reference sequence). Full variable domain (missing parts from reference TRBV30 and TRBJ1-5): SQTIHQWPATLVQPVGSPLSLECTVEGTSNPNLYWYRQAAGRGLQLLFYSVGIGQISSEVPQNLSASRPQDRQFILSSKKLLLSDSGFYLCAWDRDPNQPQHFGDGTRLSIL.

The chain couples TRBV28 to TRBJ1-2; 8 bases fit TRBD1. From germline, CDR1 is MDHEN and CDR2 SYDVKM. CDR3 length: 15 amino acids. V was clipped by 3 bases and J by 8 bases; unmatched bases: 11. DNA of the CDR3: TGTGCCAGCAGTTTGCAATTCTATTCAGGGGGCGGCTACACCTTC. Amino acids: CASSLQFYSGGGYTF.

This clone is a singleton in its sample. The chain combines TRBV30 with TRBJ1-1; 8 bases match TRBD1. Germline CDR1 and CDR2: GTSNPN and SVGIG (reference sequence). V lost 1 base, J lost 6 bases, and 1 base stayed unmatched. This CDR3 is built from 12 residues. The CDR3 DNA reads as TGTGCCTGGAGTGCGGACAGGGCTGAAGCTTTCTTT. Translated: CAWSADRAEAFF.

The V call is TRBV30, the J call TRBJ2-7; tentatively, D is TRBD2 (6 bases). Looked up from germline, CDR1 is GTSNPN and CDR2 is SVGIG (reference sequence). V was shortened by 1 base and J by 7 bases, with 11 bases between the two germline ends. The CDR3 runs to 12 residues. The CDR3 sequence is CAWSARRAEQYF. The CDR3 nucleotides are TGTGCCTGGAGTGCCCGGAGGGCTGAGCAGTACTTC. Together with reference TRBV30 and TRBJ2-7, the CDR3 gives the full variable domain: SQTIHQWPATLVQPVGSPLSLECTVEGTSNPNLYWYRQAAGRGLQLLFYSVGIGQISSEVPQNLSASRPQDRQFILSSKKLLLSDSGFYLCAWSARRAEQYFGPGTRLTVT.

The rearrangement uses TRBV4-2 and TRBJ1-2; 10 bases align to TRBD1. CDR1 and CDR2 from the germline V gene are LGHNA and YNFKEQ. This CDR3 is 17 amino acids long. V lost 0 bases to trimming and J lost 6 bases; unmatched junction nucleotides: 10. Here the CDR3 DNA reads TGTGCCAGCAGCCAAGACAGGACAGGGGGAGGGGAAAATGGCTACACCTTC. This translates into CASSQDRTGGGENGYTF.

The chain combines TRBV27 with TRBJ2-3, with D tentatively TRBD2 (5 bases). Per the germline V gene, CDR1 is MNHEY and CDR2 is SMNVEV (reference sequence). V dropped 5 bases and J dropped 4 bases, with 13 bases sitting between them. The CDR3 consists of 14 residues. The CDR3 nucleotides read TGTGCCAGCAGTGCTTGGGCTAGCTCAGATACGCAGTATTTT. This translates into CASSAWASSDTQYF.

The J gene is TRBJ2-7, the V gene TRBV28; D call uncertain. Germline V gives CDR1 MDHEN, CDR2 SYDVKM. This CDR3 region has 14 residues. V lost 4 bases and J lost 7, with 17 bases in between. The CDR3 nucleotides read TGTGCCAGCAGTTCGACACCTGCCCCCGGTGAGCAGTACTTC. It codes for CASSSTPAPGEQYF.

V gene TRBV18 combines with J gene TRBJ2-5, with 10 bases aligning to TRBD1. Germline-derived CDR1 and CDR2 are KGHSH and LQKENI. This CDR3 is built from 14 residues. V dropped 6 bases and J dropped 4; count of bases not matched to a gene: 5. CDR3 nucleotides: TGTGCCAGCTCCCGGGACAGGGGAGGAGAGACCCAGTACTTC. Translation gives CASSRDRGGETQYF.

A single count supports this clone. The chain couples TRBV6-1 to TRBJ1-2; 8 bases match TRBD1. This CDR3 is built from 13 residues. Germline CDR1 is MNHNS and CDR2 is SASEGT. With 2 bases clipped from V and 8 bases from J, the junction kept 4 bases outside the gene matches. This CDR3 reads CASSEMTGVGYTF. The CDR3 DNA follows: TGTGCCAGCAGTGAAATGACAGGGGTGGGCTACACCTTC.

The rearrangement uses TRBV4-3 and TRBJ2-1; 11 nucleotides line up with TRBD2. Germline V gene sequence: CDR1 LGHNA, CDR2 YSLEER. The V segment lost 0 bases and the J segment 4 bases; nucleotides outside the gene matches: 17. CDR3 length: 21 residues. The CDR3 nucleotides are TGCGCCAGCAGCCAAGATACCATAGCGGGGGGGAGTCTCTCTAGTTACAATGAGCAGTTCTTC. Protein sequence: CASSQDTIAGGSLSSYNEQFF.

The chain couples TRBV15 to TRBJ2-1, with D uncertain. From germline, CDR1 is LNHNV and CDR2 YYDKDF (reference sequence). The CDR3 contains 14 residues. V was trimmed by 0 bases and J by 6 bases, leaving 9 bases between them. The CDR3 here is CATSRDRRSNEQFF. The CDR3 DNA follows: TGTGCCACCAGCAGAGATAGGAGAAGCAATGAGCAGTTCTTC.

The chain joins TRBV5-1 to TRBJ1-1; D is ambiguous. Per the germline V gene, CDR1 is SGHRS and CDR2 is YFSETQ. This CDR3 spans 13 amino acids. Between the trimmed V and J ends, which lost 2 bases and 0 bases, there was a span of 5 bases. Written as DNA, the CDR3 is TGCGCCAGCAGCTTCTGGCTGAACACTGAAGCTTTCTTT. It encodes CASSFWLNTEAFF.

The chain joins TRBV7-8 to TRBJ2-7; 9 bases map to TRBD1. From germline, CDR1 is SGHVS and CDR2 FQNEAQ. Trimming at V came to 0 bases and at J to 6 bases, leaving 6 bases not matched to a gene. The CDR3 contains 15 residues. This chain's CDR3 is CASSLAGTGRPEQYF. CDR3 DNA: TGTGCCAGCAGCTTAGCCGGGACAGGGAGGCCCGAGCAGTACTTC.

The rearrangement joins TRBV27 to TRBJ1-5; 7 nucleotides agree with TRBD1. The trim removed 1 base at V and 2 bases at J, leaving 8 bases unmatched. This CDR3 contains 17 residues. Germline CDR1 MNHEY, CDR2 SMNVEV (reference sequence). CDR3 region: CASSLWAGGIGNQPQHF. DNA of the CDR3: TGTGCCAGCAGTTTATGGGCAGGGGGGATAGGCAATCAGCCCCAGCATTTT.

The count of this clone is one. The chain joins TRBV4-3 to TRBJ2-1; TRBD2 matches at 7 bases. Germline loops: CDR1 LGHNA, CDR2 YSLEER. CDR3 size: 16 residues. The V and J ends lost 4 bases and 4 bases, in that order; junction bases with no gene match: 10. The CDR3 DNA follows: TGCGCCAGCAGCCCACGGGGGGAGGGCCCTTACAATGAGCAGTTCTTC. This codes for CASSPRGEGPYNEQFF.